This T cell receptor (beta chain) was obtained from a study of response to subunit inactivated influenza vaccine. TCRdb reprocessed the RT-PCR reads with MiXCR, giving one entry per CDR3 protein. The table lists roughly 650,000 distinct CDR3 sequences, 12% to 15% of them singletons. General study points: The study's authors posited that every seasonal influenza vaccination enlists few new T cells.

The V gene's germline CDR1 is KGHDR and CDR2 SFDVKD. The V end was cut by 1 base, the J end by 0 bases, with 5 bases between. The CDR3 is 15 residues long. A remark on this clonotype: Its matching antigen is unknown.

The chain combines TRBV24-1 with TRBJ2-2; D is unresolved. The material was PBMCs from blood, obtained around two weeks before vaccination. The receptor was isolated from a man aged 50-59 years who received an inactivated influenza vaccine. The DNA of the CDR3 is TGTGCCACCAGTGATTTCAGATCGAACACCGGGGAGCTGTTTTTT. It is translated as CATSDFRSNTGELFF.